This TCR beta chain was obtained from a study of shared clonotypes between healthy human individuals. Study findings and constraints: The donor pool, a small one, limited the genetic and exposure-history diversity represented.

The run depth of the assay was deep. The genomic DNA of each subset was split evenly across several immunoSEQ plates. PCR replicates from unsorted PBMC used roughly 310 ng DNA, and this amount was some 30,000 T cell genomes. Measured with immunoSEQ multiplex PCR; TCRdb has only the in-frame clones, and not every one. This table has 520,000 or so clones, 75% to 85% appearing once. CDR1 SQVTM and CDR2 ANQGSEA come from the germline V gene. Trimming cost V 4 bases and J 4 bases; bases outside gene matches: 14. The CDR3 totals 16 residues. This clone was detected only once. The antigen is not known. Material: PBMCs. The clonotype comes from a woman in her 40s in good health. Some clones in this sample may be carry-over from other donors' samples. The V and J genes are TRBV29-1 and TRBJ2-7, with TRBD1 matching over 9 bases. The CDR3 sequence is CSVGGPGQGWTYEQYF. In DNA, the CDR3 is TGCAGCGTTGGGGGCCCCGGACAGGGGTGGACGTACGAGCAGTACTTC.